This T cell receptor (beta chain) emerged from a study of T cells after posttransplantation cyclophosphamide. The study, taken as a whole, reports: TRB overlap between skin or GI tissue T cells and blood was limited. Donor-recipient repertoire similarity was low at 1-2 months, rising over year one.

Clones were sequenced by immunoSEQ multiplex PCR, and TCRdb holds only the in-frame ones, with some missing. The top ten hold roughly 0.13% of the sample, which has over 20,000 clones, about 97% seen once. Points on this clone: What it binds is unknown.

The naive gate required viable CD3+CD4+ or CD3+CD8+ cells with CCR7+CD45RA+CD45RO-CD95-CD27+CD28+ phenotype. Source material: naive CD4+ T cells sorted from PBMCs. This receptor was obtained from a man aged 50 to 60 in good health, CMV-negative, and a related stem cell transplant donor.

CDR3 in amino acids: CASRAGQGYNGYTF. CDR3 in DNA: TGTGCCAGCAGGGCGGGACAGGGATATAATGGCTACACCTTC. The chain carries TRBV6-1 and TRBJ1-2; 9 bases are shared with TRBD1. The CDR3 is 14 residues long. V lost 6 bases to trimming and J lost 6 bases; unmatched junction nucleotides: 8. Germline CDR1 MNHNS, CDR2 SASEGT.